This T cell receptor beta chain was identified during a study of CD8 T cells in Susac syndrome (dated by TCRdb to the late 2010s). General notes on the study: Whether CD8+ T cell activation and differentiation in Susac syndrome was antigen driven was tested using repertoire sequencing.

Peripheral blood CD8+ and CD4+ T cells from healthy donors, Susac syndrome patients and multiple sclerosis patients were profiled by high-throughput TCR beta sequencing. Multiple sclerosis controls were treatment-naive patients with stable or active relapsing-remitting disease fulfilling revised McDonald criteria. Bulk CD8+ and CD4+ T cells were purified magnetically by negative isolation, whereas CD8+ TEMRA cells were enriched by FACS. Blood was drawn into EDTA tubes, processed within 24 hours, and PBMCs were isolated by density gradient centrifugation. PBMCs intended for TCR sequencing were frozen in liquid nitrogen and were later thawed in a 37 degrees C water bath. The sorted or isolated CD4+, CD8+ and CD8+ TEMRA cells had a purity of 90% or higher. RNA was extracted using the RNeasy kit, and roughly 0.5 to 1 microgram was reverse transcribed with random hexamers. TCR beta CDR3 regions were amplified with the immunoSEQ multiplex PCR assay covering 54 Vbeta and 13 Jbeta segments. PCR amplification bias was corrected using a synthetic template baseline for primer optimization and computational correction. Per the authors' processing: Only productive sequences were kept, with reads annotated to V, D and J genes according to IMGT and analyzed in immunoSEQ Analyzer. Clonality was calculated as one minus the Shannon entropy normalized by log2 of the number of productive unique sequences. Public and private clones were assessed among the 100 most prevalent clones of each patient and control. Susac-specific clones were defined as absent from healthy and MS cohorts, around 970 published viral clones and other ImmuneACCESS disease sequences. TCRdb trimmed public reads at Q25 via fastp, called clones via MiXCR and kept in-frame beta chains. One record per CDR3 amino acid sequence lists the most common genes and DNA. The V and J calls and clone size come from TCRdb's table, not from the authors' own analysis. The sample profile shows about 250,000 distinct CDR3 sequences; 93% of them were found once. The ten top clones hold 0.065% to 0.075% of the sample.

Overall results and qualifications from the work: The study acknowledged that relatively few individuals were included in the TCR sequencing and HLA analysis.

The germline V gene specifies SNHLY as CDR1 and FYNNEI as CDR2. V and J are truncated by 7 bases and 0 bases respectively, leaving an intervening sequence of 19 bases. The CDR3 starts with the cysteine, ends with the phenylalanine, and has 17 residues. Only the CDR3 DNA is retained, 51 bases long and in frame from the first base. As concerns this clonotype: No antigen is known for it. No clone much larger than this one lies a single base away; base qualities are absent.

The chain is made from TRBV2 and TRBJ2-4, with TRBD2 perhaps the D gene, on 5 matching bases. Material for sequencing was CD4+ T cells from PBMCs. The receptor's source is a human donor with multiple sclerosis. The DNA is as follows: TGTGCCAGCATAGAGGGTGGGAGAGGGTCAGCCAAAAACATTCAGTACTTC. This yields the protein CASIEGGRGSAKNIQYF.